This note documents a single T cell receptor (beta chain) sequence. This clone has only one observation. The clone's antigen remains unknown. No base quality information exists; no much larger clone differs at one position. Each collaborating institution followed its own protocols to collect whole blood in K2EDTA tubes. For TCRbeta analysis, collaborator samples were shipped as frozen whole blood, as isolated PBMCs, or as DNA extracted from either sample type. This record comes from a study of blood T cell repertoires in COVID-19 (dated by TCRdb to the early 2020s). Turning to the overall study: The collaborator samples originated in the United States, Italy and Spain and spanned the acute and convalescent phases of COVID-19. The material from the prospective study consisted of cDNA or gDNA derived from T cells, B-cell-depleted T cells, or PBMCs. Deeply sampled blood TCRbeta repertoires from subjects exposed to, actively infected with, or recovered from COVID-19 were included in the dataset. A freely available public database, intended as a resource for researchers studying the immune response to SARS-CoV-2, is where the repertoires were released. The samples were drawn from two sources: the first 160 participants of the ongoing ImmuneRACE study, and 1,254 subjects contributed by 6 global collaborators. Nearly every sample came with metadata listing a de-identified subject ID, COVID-19 status, age in years and sex. HLA class I and class II types, where available, came from metadata supplied by the sample provider rather than from assay-based typing. What the work shows at the level of the full study, not this receptor alone: How much clinical and demographic metadata was included differed by source and by participant, and the metadata was provided uncurated.

TCRbeta CDR3 regions were amplified from genomic DNA by means of the immunoSEQ Assay, a bias-controlled multiplex PCR. Per the source publication's procedure: The number of nucleated cells in each sample was estimated from the amplification of reference gene primers within the assay. Sequence reads were collapsed and filtered to measure the absolute abundance of every unique TCRbeta CDR3 rearrangement. For each sample, productive Simpson clonality was calculated as the square root of Simpson's diversity index over productive rearrangements. TCRdb limited this immuneACCESS table to in-frame rearrangements with V and J called. A share of clones is missing; checked studies link under half to unresolved V genes, and the rest is unexplained. V, J and clone size were drawn from that table, and D and trimming were deduced from the DNA. For this sample there are about 120,000 clones; 75% to 80% appear just once. The ten biggest clones cover approximately 8% of the sample.

Trimming leaves V shorter by 5 bases and J shorter by 1 base, with the junction holding 11 bases beyond the gene matches. Reading the germline V gene (reference sequence) gives CDR1 MNHEY and CDR2 SMNVEV. There are 17 amino acids in the CDR3, from cysteine to phenylalanine inclusive. The retained sequence is limited to the CDR3, 51 bases, with the frame set at the first base. What was sequenced was peripheral blood. The TCR was taken from a human donor in a cohort sampled during active COVID-19. The rearrangement joined TRBV27 to TRBJ2-7; 10 central bases correspond to TRBD2. The DNA sequence is given as TGTGCCAGCAGTGCCCTACCCAGAGCGGGAGGGTCCTACGAGCAGTACTTC. Its amino acids are CASSALPRAGGSYEQYF.